These T cell receptor beta chains were read from a single sample in a study of blood T cell repertoires in COVID-19. This table comes from immunoSEQ multiplex PCR, and its TCRdb copy is limited to in-frame clones, with some not included. The data contain 28,000 or so clones, around 82% of them singletons. The sample comprised peripheral blood. These receptors came from a human donor in a cohort sampled during active COVID-19. Both conserved end residues are part of each CDR3. Each record gives: V gene, J gene, CDR3 protein.

v_gene: TRBV5-8
j_gene: TRBJ2-5
CDR3aa: CASNPPGSSQETQYF

v_gene: TRBV9
j_gene: TRBJ1-2
CDR3aa: CASSPWGQGADGYTF

v_gene: TRBV4-2
j_gene: TRBJ1-2
CDR3aa: CASSQEGYGGYGYTF

v_gene: TRBV27
j_gene: TRBJ2-1
CDR3aa: CASSSGLAGQSSYNEQFF

v_gene: TRBV7-8
j_gene: TRBJ2-3
CDR3aa: CASSSTGEKGTDTQYF

v_gene: TRBV7-2
j_gene: TRBJ2-7
CDR3aa: CASSLVGPEQYF

v_gene: TRBV5-1
j_gene: TRBJ2-1
CDR3aa: CASSLGAGDNEQFF

v_gene: TRBV20-1
j_gene: TRBJ2-1
CDR3aa: CSASERGPEYEQFF

v_gene: TRBV11-2
j_gene: TRBJ2-7
CDR3aa: CASSNSFSTGRYEQYF

v_gene: TRBV5-1
j_gene: TRBJ1-4
CDR3aa: CATRRTGTGDEKLFF

v_gene: TRBV19
j_gene: TRBJ2-5
CDR3aa: CASETSGETQYF

v_gene: TRBV7-2
j_gene: TRBJ1-1
CDR3aa: CASSNRQLSQAFF

v_gene: TRBV5-1
j_gene: TRBJ2-7
CDR3aa: CASSLGDTGTYEQYF

v_gene: TRBV7-2
j_gene: TRBJ2-7
CDR3aa: CASSLGKGAGYEQYF

v_gene: TRBV12-3/TRBV12-4
j_gene: TRBJ1-1
CDR3aa: CASSFMNTEAFF

v_gene: TRBV18
j_gene: TRBJ2-5
CDR3aa: CASSESGTKETQYF

v_gene: TRBV7-9
j_gene: TRBJ2-3
CDR3aa: CASSFVSGGLSSTDTQYF

v_gene: TRBV24-1
j_gene: TRBJ2-3
CDR3aa: CAVRGGGNTDTQYF

v_gene: TRBV6-2/TRBV6-3
j_gene: TRBJ2-1
CDR3aa: CASSYDFFGVGGARNEQFF

v_gene: TRBV28
j_gene: TRBJ2-7
CDR3aa: CASSSGGGESYEQYF

v_gene: TRBV3-1/TRBV3-2
j_gene: TRBJ1-6
CDR3aa: CASSPPGQGSSPLHF

v_gene: TRBV6-6
j_gene: TRBJ2-1
CDR3aa: CASSYSLYNEQFF

v_gene: TRBV29-1
j_gene: TRBJ2-7
CDR3aa: CSVVSLYEQYF

v_gene: TRBV3-1/TRBV3-2
j_gene: TRBJ2-1
CDR3aa: CASSPSGPLNEQFF

v_gene: TRBV25-1
j_gene: TRBJ2-1
CDR3aa: CASSLGGLNEQFF

v_gene: TRBV28
j_gene: TRBJ1-2
CDR3aa: CASSTYLGGNYGYTF

v_gene: TRBV7-9
j_gene: TRBJ2-7
CDR3aa: CASSLESTGSYEQYF

v_gene: TRBV5-4
j_gene: TRBJ1-4
CDR3aa: CASSPPPTGNEKLFF

v_gene: TRBV11-2
j_gene: TRBJ2-7
CDR3aa: CASGLAGGPYEQYF

v_gene: TRBV6-5
j_gene: TRBJ1-4
CDR3aa: CASSLVAGANEKLFF

v_gene: TRBV4-2
j_gene: TRBJ1-5
CDR3aa: CASSQDGDSYQPQHF

v_gene: TRBV3-1/TRBV3-2
j_gene: TRBJ2-3
CDR3aa: CASSQPTSGGTDTQYF

v_gene: TRBV7-8
j_gene: TRBJ1-1
CDR3aa: CASLGGDGVTEAFF

v_gene: TRBV9
j_gene: TRBJ1-1
CDR3aa: CASSGTGTLTEAFF

v_gene: TRBV28
j_gene: TRBJ2-7
CDR3aa: CASSPPQTVGSYEQYF

v_gene: TRBV19
j_gene: TRBJ1-1
CDR3aa: CASSRRGVTEAFF

v_gene: TRBV7-8
j_gene: TRBJ1-1
CDR3aa: CASSLVREGEAFF

v_gene: TRBV7-8
j_gene: TRBJ2-1
CDR3aa: CASSFSGGRNEQFF

v_gene: TRBV7-9
j_gene: TRBJ2-7
CDR3aa: CASSLALGEPYEQYF

v_gene: TRBV7-2
j_gene: TRBJ2-1
CDR3aa: CASSLGIGLAVDNEQFF

v_gene: TRBV7-9
j_gene: TRBJ2-7
CDR3aa: CASSSGAAGYEQYF

v_gene: TRBV5-4
j_gene: TRBJ1-6
CDR3aa: CASGPTESSYNSPLHF

v_gene: TRBV6-6
j_gene: TRBJ2-3
CDR3aa: CASSYVAGGTTDTQYF

v_gene: TRBV6-2/TRBV6-3
j_gene: TRBJ2-7
CDR3aa: CASSSGGSRNEQYF

v_gene: TRBV5-1
j_gene: TRBJ2-5
CDR3aa: CASSGVRIETQYF

v_gene: TRBV2
j_gene: TRBJ2-6
CDR3aa: CASSDKRFSGANVLTF

v_gene: TRBV7-2
j_gene: TRBJ2-3
CDR3aa: CASNQREVGSDTQYF

v_gene: TRBV7-2
j_gene: TRBJ2-3
CDR3aa: CASSLVRGGRSNTQYF

v_gene: TRBV7-9
j_gene: TRBJ2-7
CDR3aa: CASSRGTGVSYEQYF

v_gene: TRBV7-9
j_gene: TRBJ1-4
CDR3aa: CASSLWGQGSVNEKLFF

v_gene: TRBV6-6
j_gene: TRBJ2-3
CDR3aa: CASSWTVDTQYF

v_gene: TRBV11-2
j_gene: TRBJ2-7
CDR3aa: CASSPRYEQYF

v_gene: TRBV7-3
j_gene: TRBJ2-1
CDR3aa: CASSLRLAANNEQFF

v_gene: TRBV5-6
j_gene: TRBJ1-3
CDR3aa: CASRDSHSGNTIYF

v_gene: TRBV11-2
j_gene: TRBJ2-5
CDR3aa: CASTVARGGQETQYF

v_gene: TRBV10-1
j_gene: TRBJ2-7
CDR3aa: CASGKSGNYEQYF

v_gene: TRBV18
j_gene: TRBJ2-3
CDR3aa: CASSLDRVDTQYF

v_gene: TRBV29-1
j_gene: TRBJ1-2
CDR3aa: CSVEGGGGRYGYTF